Listed below are T cell receptor beta chains from one sample, sequenced in a study of siplizumab effects on memory and regulatory T cells. Assay: immunoSEQ multiplex PCR; the TCRdb copy retains only in-frame clones and omits some. The data contain 95,000 to 110,000 clones, 93% of them singletons. The sequencing sample was made of Tregs sorted from blood. Receptors originate from a human donor in good health. CDR3s include the opening cysteine and the closing phenylalanine or tryptophan. D genes are given only for firm matches. The size field is filled for only some rows; it gives once, few, many or a size class.

V: TRBV6-5; D: NA; size: NA; J: TRBJ1-1; CDR3: CASSYLNVGVAEAFF; DNA: TGTGCCAGCAGTTACTTGAACGTAGGGGTCGCTGAAGCTTTCTTT
V: TRBV5-4; D: NA; size: NA; J: TRBJ2-1; CDR3: CASSSVSPRNEQFF; DNA: TGTGCCAGCAGCTCCGTTTCGCCTCGGAATGAGCAGTTCTTC
V: TRBV29-1; D: NA; size: once; J: TRBJ1-1; CDR3: CSVTDGTEAFF; DNA: TGCAGCGTTACAGACGGTACTGAAGCTTTCTTT
V: TRBV4-3; D: TRBD2; size: once; J: TRBJ2-1; CDR3: CASSQASGRLNEQFF; DNA: TGCGCCAGCAGCCAAGCTAGCGGGAGGTTGAATGAGCAGTTCTTC
V: TRBV6-1; D: NA; size: NA; J: TRBJ2-7; CDR3: CASDRLGEQYF; DNA: TGTGCCAGCGACCGGCTGGGCGAGCAGTACTTC
V: TRBV7-2; D: TRBD1; size: NA; J: TRBJ2-7; CDR3: CASSPDRGYEQYF; DNA: TGTGCCAGCAGCCCGGACAGGGGCTACGAGCAGTACTTC
V: TRBV19; D: TRBD2; size: NA; J: TRBJ2-2; CDR3: CASSKKRGGMNTGELFF; DNA: TGTGCCAGTAGTAAGAAGCGGGGAGGGATGAACACCGGGGAGCTGTTTTTT
V: TRBV2; D: TRBD1; size: NA; J: TRBJ1-2; CDR3: CASRADRAHGNGYTF; DNA: TGTGCCAGCAGAGCCGACAGGGCCCATGGGAATGGCTACACCTTC
V: TRBV4-2; D: NA; size: NA; J: TRBJ2-5; CDR3: CASSQGGGYLYEETQYF; DNA: TGTGCCAGCAGCCAAGGGGGTGGCTACCTGTATGAGGAGACCCAGTACTTC
V: TRBV19; D: NA; size: NA; J: TRBJ2-5; CDR3: CASSIGVGLETQYF; DNA: TGTGCCAGTAGTATAGGGGTGGGATTGGAGACCCAGTACTTC
V: TRBV7-9; D: NA; size: NA; J: TRBJ1-2; CDR3: CASTPSAVNYGYTF; DNA: TGTGCCAGCACTCCTAGCGCCGTCAACTATGGCTACACCTTC
V: TRBV5-1; D: NA; size: NA; J: TRBJ1-3; CDR3: CASSLNSGNTIYF; DNA: TGCGCCAGCAGCTTGAACTCTGGAAACACCATATATTTT
V: TRBV7-9; D: NA; size: NA; J: TRBJ1-1; CDR3: CASSLLSRLNTEAFF; DNA: TGTGCCAGCAGCTTACTCAGCAGGTTGAACACTGAAGCTTTCTTT
V: TRBV11-3; D: TRBD1; size: NA; J: TRBJ2-7; CDR3: CASSTSGTGGEQYF; DNA: TGTGCCAGCAGCACTTCCGGGACAGGGGGCGAGCAGTACTTC
V: TRBV15; D: NA; size: once; J: TRBJ2-2; CDR3: CATSRDLLAIGAGELFF; DNA: TGTGCCACCAGCAGAGATTTACTGGCGATAGGGGCCGGGGAGCTGTTTTTT
V: TRBV5-6; D: NA; size: NA; J: TRBJ2-1; CDR3: CASSSDPALYNEQFF; DNA: TGTGCCAGCAGCTCCGACCCCGCATTGTACAATGAGCAGTTCTTC
V: TRBV7-9; D: TRBD1; size: NA; J: TRBJ2-1; CDR3: CASSQRQGAGNEQFF; DNA: TGTGCCAGCAGCCAACGACAGGGGGCTGGGAATGAGCAGTTCTTC